What follows are 25 T cell receptor beta chains derived from one specimen sequenced in a study of T cells after yellow fever vaccination. TCRdb independently ran MiXCR on the 5' RACE reads; one entry per CDR3 protein. Of roughly 190,000 distinct CDR3 sequences in the sample, 11% were seen once. The sequenced sample was CD8+ T cells sorted from PBMCs, obtained 15 days after the yellow fever booster vaccination. The receptors derive from a man aged 18 to 29 who received the YFV17D yellow fever vaccine.

This clonotype was observed a handful of times. The J gene is TRBJ1-1, the V gene TRBV6-5; D is unresolved. There are 12 residues in the CDR3. CDR1 is MNHEY, CDR2 SVGAGI, per germline. The V and J ends lost 2 bases and 11 bases respectively, with 12 bases between them. The CDR3 sequence is CASSYGRERAFF. The CDR3 coding sequence is TGTGCCAGCAGTTACGGAAGGGAGCGGGCTTTCTTT.

CDR3 sequence reads: CASSQVGRTTEAFF. The CDR3 DNA sequence: TGTGCCAGCAGCCAAGTCGGCAGGACCACTGAAGCTTTCTTT. The gene calls are TRBV4-2 and TRBJ1-1; D remains unclear. The germline gives CDR1 LGHNA, CDR2 YNFKEQ. The CDR3 totals 14 residues. Trimming pared 1 base from V and 4 bases from J, leaving 10 bases between.

This clonotype was recorded a few times. This chain links TRBV20-1 with TRBJ2-7; D is ambiguous. V lost 0 bases, J lost 0 bases, and 9 bases lay in between. The germline V gene has CDR1 DFQATT and CDR2 SNEGSKA (reference sequence). This CDR3 contains 14 residues. The CDR3 sequence: CSARDQGYSYEQYF. The DNA of the CDR3 is TGCAGTGCTAGAGATCAAGGGTACTCCTACGAGCAGTACTTC.

The chain is built from TRBV20-1 and TRBJ2-1; D is uncertain. With 1 base removed from V and 7 bases from J, the gap between germline ends came to 11 bases. Germline V gene sequence: CDR1 DFQATT, CDR2 SNEGSKA (reference sequence). The CDR3 totals 13 residues. The CDR3 reads CSARVLSRNEQFF. CDR3 in DNA: TGCAGTGCTAGAGTTCTTTCCCGGAATGAGCAGTTCTTC.

This CDR3 is CASSQALAGGPSNEQFF. The DNA of the CDR3 is TGCGCCAGCAGCCAAGCTCTAGCGGGGGGGCCTTCTAATGAGCAGTTCTTC. The rearrangement links TRBV4-1 to TRBJ2-1, with 12 nucleotides matching TRBD2. The CDR3 sequence is 17 residues long. CDR1 is MGHRA, CDR2 YSYEKL, per germline. Unmatched junction bases numbered 8, after V lost 1 base and J lost 7 bases.

This clonotype occurred a few times. The chain is built from TRBV12-3 or TRBV12-4 and TRBJ2-7; TRBD1 agrees at 9 bases. J was trimmed by 2 bases and V by 5 bases; bases with no gene match: 7. The CDR3 has 15 amino acids. The CDR3 sequence: CASSQPGTGPYEQYV. The DNA for the CDR3 is TGTGCCAGCAGTCAGCCCGGGACAGGGCCCTACGAGCAGTACGTC.

Many counts were recorded for this clonotype. CDR3 sequence reads: CASSPDVGQGPSGNTIYF. CDR3 nucleotide sequence: TGTGCCAGCAGCCCCGACGTGGGACAGGGACCATCTGGAAACACCATATATTTT. The chain recombines TRBV3-2 with TRBJ1-3; the table calls TRBD1, which could not be checked here. TRBV3-2 is a known pseudogene. This CDR3 has 18 residues.

There are a few counts of this clonotype. This chain joins TRBV11-2 and TRBJ2-7; maybe TRBD1 (5 bases). The germline V and J ends were trimmed by 5 bases and 5 bases, with 13 bases remaining between them. The CDR3 runs 13 residues. Germline CDR1 reads SGHAT; CDR2 reads FQNNGV. The CDR3 nucleotides are TGTGCCAGCAGCCCAGGCAGGGTCCACGAGCAGTACGTC. Protein: CASSPGRVHEQYV.

The chain links TRBV6-5 to TRBJ1-1, with TRBD1 as a possible D gene (5 bases). Trimming shortened V by 8 bases and J by 2 bases, and 15 bases separated the two germline ends. This CDR3 is 14 amino acids long. CDR1 is MNHEY and CDR2 is SVGAGI in the germline V gene. This CDR3 is CASHPRDRNTEAFF. The CDR3 DNA reads as TGTGCCAGCCACCCCCGAGACAGAAACACTGAAGCTTTCTTT.

This clonotype has more than one count but fewer than ten. This rearrangement joins TRBV9 to TRBJ2-2, with 7 bases aligning to TRBD2. V gave up 2 bases and J gave up 1 base; unmatched junction bases: 2. CDR3 length equals 15 residues. CDR1 and CDR2 (germline): SGDLS, YYNGEE. CDR3 DNA: TGTGCCAGCAGCGTTGGGGGGGGGAACACCGGGGAGCTGTTTTTT. It is translated as CASSVGGGNTGELFF.

This clonotype was detected many times. J is TRBJ1-1 and V is TRBV27, with a tentative D call TRBD1 (5 bases). This CDR3 is 13 amino acids long. Trimming took off 6 bases at V and 4 bases at J, with 12 bases between the two ends. CDR1 and CDR2 from the germline V gene are MNHEY and SMNVEV (reference sequence). The CDR3 DNA sequence: TGTGCCAGCAGACCGTTAGGGGTCACTGAAGCTTTCTTT. Translated: CASRPLGVTEAFF.

This clonotype was detected a few times. The rearrangement joins TRBV7-2 to TRBJ2-7; no clear D. Germline V gives CDR1 SGHTA, CDR2 FQGNSA. With 3 bases removed from V and 0 bases from J, the gap between germline ends came to 12 bases. The CDR3 contains 15 residues. The CDR3 DNA reads as TGTGCCAGCAGCTTGAAGCCCTTGAGCTCCTACGAGCAGTACTTC. Amino acid sequence: CASSLKPLSSYEQYF.

This clonotype turned up a few times. The CDR3 sequence: CASSEGRLTEAFF. CDR3 bases: TGTGCCAGCAGTGAGGGAAGGCTCACTGAAGCTTTCTTT. The chain combines TRBV6-6 with TRBJ1-1; D gene ambiguous. The CDR3 spans 13 residues. V shed 5 bases and J shed 4 bases, with 11 bases lying between them. CDR1 and CDR2 (germline): MNHNY, SVGAGI (reference sequence).

This clonotype was picked up a small number of times. The chain combines TRBV3-1 with TRBJ2-7, with D perhaps matching TRBD1 (6 bases). Germline assignment: CDR1 LGHDT and CDR2 YNNKEL (reference sequence). Trimming left V 4 bases short and J 5 bases short, with 18 bases between. This CDR3 is 15 amino acids long. CDR3 in amino acids: CASSPGPDRFHEQYF. In DNA form, the CDR3 reads TGTGCCAGCAGCCCCGGACCCGACAGGTTCCACGAGCAGTACTTC.

This clonotype occurred a few times. The chain has TRBV4-2 and TRBJ2-5; D might be TRBD2 (5 bases). This CDR3 has 16 residues. V dropped 5 bases and J dropped 5 bases, with 21 bases sitting between them. From germline, CDR1 is LGHNA and CDR2 YNFKEQ. The CDR3 DNA reads TGTGCCAGCAGCAGATCTAGCAGTTCCCCATCCGAGACCCAGTACTTC. Its translation: CASSRSSSSPSETQYF.

This clonotype was recorded many times. The chain joins TRBV7-8 to TRBJ2-2; 7 bases agree with TRBD2. The CDR3 sequence is 15 residues long. V dropped 2 bases and J dropped 5; count of bases not matched to a gene: 5. Germline CDR1 is SGHVS and CDR2 is FQNEAQ. CDR3 DNA sequence: TGTGCCAGCAGCTTAATAGCGGGCCAAACCGGGGAGCTGTTTTTT. Protein: CASSLIAGQTGELFF.

There are many counts of this clonotype. The gene calls are TRBV4-1 and TRBJ2-2; D gene uncertain. Germline V gene lookup returns CDR1 MGHRA and CDR2 YSYEKL. CDR3 length equals 15 residues. V was pared by 4 bases and J by 6 bases, with 15 bases between. Written as DNA, the CDR3 is TGCGCCAGCAGCCGGGGATGGGCCACATCCGGGGAGCTGTTTTTT. It translates to CASSRGWATSGELFF.

The genes are TRBV6-5 and TRBJ1-5, with D unresolved. V was clipped by 2 bases and J by 6 bases, with 11 bases between them. Germline-derived CDR1 and CDR2 are MNHEY and SVGAGI. The length of the CDR3 is 14 residues. The CDR3 nucleotides are TGTGCCAGCAGTTACGGGGAGGGAGGTCAGCCCCAGCATTTT. Amino acids: CASSYGEGGQPQHF.

Only a few counts were recorded for this clonotype. This rearrangement joins TRBV4-2 to TRBJ1-1; tentative D call: TRBD1 (5 bases). Germline-derived CDR1 and CDR2 are LGHNA and YNFKEQ. There are 12 residues in the CDR3. Between the trimmed V and J ends, which lost 2 bases and 8 bases, there was a span of 9 bases. CDR3 region: CASSQSGREAFF. The CDR3 nucleotides read TGTGCCAGCAGCCAATCGGGACGGGAAGCTTTCTTT.

Sample share makes this clonotype medium-sized. CDR3 DNA: TGTGCCAGCAGTGACAGCGGGGGGGCCACAGATACGCAGTATTTT. Amino acid sequence: CASSDSGGATDTQYF. The chain uses TRBV6-4 and TRBJ2-3; 10 nucleotides match TRBD2. The CDR3 contains 15 residues. Losses at the gene ends were 2 bases for V and 2 bases for J; bases not matched to a gene: 1. Germline V CDR1 and CDR2: MRHNA, SNTAGT.

The table lists this clonotype with a few counts. The chain combines TRBV11-2 with TRBJ2-7, with D unclear. Germline loops: CDR1 SGHAT, CDR2 FQNNGV. This CDR3 comprises 13 residues. V lost 1 base to trimming and J lost 9 bases, with 13 bases between them. Here the CDR3 reads CASSLGVPGRQYV. The CDR3 DNA sequence: TGTGCCAGCAGCTTAGGTGTCCCCGGAAGGCAGTACGTC.

The chain links TRBV13 to TRBJ2-7; D remains unclear. V gave up 8 bases and J gave up 1 base, with 18 bases separating them. Germline CDR1 is PRHDT and CDR2 is FYEKMQ (reference sequence). The CDR3 runs 15 residues. This chain's CDR3 is CASGLAVGSSYEQYF. CDR3 coding DNA: TGTGCCAGCGGTTTGGCGGTGGGATCTTCCTACGAGCAGTACTTC. The whole variable domain, filled in from reference TRBV13 and TRBJ2-7, reads AAGVIQSPRHLIKEKRETATLKCYPIPRHDTVYWYQQGPGQDPQFLISFYEKMQSDKGSIPDRFSAQQFSDYHSELNMSSLELGDSALYFCASGLAVGSSYEQYFGPGTRLTVT.

The genes are TRBV2 and TRBJ2-5; D may be TRBD1 or TRBD2 (6 bases each). CDR1 is SNHLY, CDR2 FYNNEI, per germline. The V end lost 7 bases, the J end lost 5 bases, and 17 bases lay between the germline ends. The CDR3 covers 14 residues. CDR3: CASTEWGLAETQYF. CDR3 nucleotides: TGTGCCAGCACCGAGTGGGGGCTAGCGGAGACCCAGTACTTC.

CDR3 DNA sequence: TGTGCCAGCAGTTTCCCGGGGGAAGAGACCCAGTACTTC. Encoded protein: CASSFPGEETQYF. The V and J genes are TRBV6-2 or TRBV6-3 and TRBJ2-5, with D perhaps TRBD2 (6 bases). Germline CDR1 reads MNHEY; CDR2 reads SVGEGT. This CDR3 contains 13 residues. Deletions cut 4 bases from V and 3 bases from J, with 9 bases between.

This clonotype was seen a handful of times. CDR3: CASRSGDRVNEQFF. The CDR3 bases are TGCGCCAGCAGAAGCGGGGACAGGGTCAATGAGCAGTTCTTC. This chain joins TRBV5-1 and TRBJ2-1; TRBD1 matches 9 bases. This CDR3 is built from 14 residues. Germline trimming cut 5 bases from V and 6 bases from J; bases unmatched to any gene: 6. Germline CDR1 is SGHRS and CDR2 is YFSETQ.